The clone carrying this T cell receptor beta chain was recorded a few times. The antigen remains undetermined. This entry comes from a study of post-analysis software for immune sequencing data. Study-level information: Several disease courses (relapsing-remitting, secondary progressive and progressive-relapsing) of multiple sclerosis were included.

Presence of unique molecular identifiers characterized the TCR beta cDNA libraries. From around 1 to 10 million T cells, hundreds of thousands of cDNA molecules were obtained. From the PCR reads, TCRdb called clonotypes with MiXCR, one entry per CDR3 protein. Of under 650,000 distinct CDR3 sequences detected, roughly 47% appear once; the ten largest clones hold under 2%. Study findings and constraints: TRBV5-6, TRBV5-1 and TRBV20-1 were among 4 or 5 TRBV segments more frequent in patients than controls. Compared against controls, patients with multiple sclerosis displayed significantly lower normalized Chao1 diversity. The authors found that F measure strongly co-clustered same-batch samples.

This CDR3 has 18 residues. This clonotype was sampled from a girl under 18 with multiple sclerosis. The J gene is TRBJ2-1, the V gene TRBV21-1; TRBD2 was called by the table and not checked on the DNA. TRBV21-1 is described as a pseudogene. Source material: blood. CDR3 sequence reads: CASSKPMDGGPSVNEQFF. The DNA of the CDR3 is TGTGCCAGCAGCAAACCCATGGATGGGGGCCCTTCAGTCAATGAGCAGTTCTTC.